A single sample gave rise to the 13 T cell receptor beta chains below, sequenced in a study of cytomegalovirus exposure and HLA in healthy donors. The PCR ran on 60 Vbeta and 13 Jbeta primers. Sequenced by immunoSEQ multiplex PCR; TCRdb stores in-frame clones only, minus some. Seen here are tens of thousands of clones, about 70% observed once, and the top ten hold about 20%. The sequencing sample was made of PBMCs. The receptors come from a woman aged 25 to 45 in good health and CMV-seropositive.

The chain carries TRBV27 and TRBJ1-5, with a weak D call TRBD1 (6 bases). Trimming cost V 8 bases and J 6 bases, with 14 bases left between them. This CDR3 has 13 amino acids. From germline, CDR1 is MNHEY and CDR2 SMNVEV (reference sequence). CDR3 protein: CASSGNRAQPQHF. CDR3 DNA: TGTGCCAGCTCTGGAAACAGGGCTCAGCCCCAGCATTTT.

This chain links TRBV30 with TRBJ1-1; D gene uncertain. There are 11 residues in the CDR3. Germline V gene data show CDR1 as GTSNPN and CDR2 as SVGIG (reference sequence). Trimming removed 4 bases from V and 6 bases from J, with 9 bases in between. The CDR3 protein is CAWNSRPEAFF. The CDR3 DNA reads as TGTGCCTGGAACTCGAGGCCTGAAGCTTTCTTT.

This clone appeared a single time. The CDR3 here is CASRQGWGTEAFF. Here the CDR3 DNA reads TGCGCCAGCAGACAGGGGTGGGGCACTGAAGCTTTCTTT. The chain links TRBV4-3 to TRBJ1-1; 7 positions match TRBD1. CDR1 is LGHNA, CDR2 YSLEER, per germline. The CDR3 is 13 amino acids. Trimming removed 6 bases from V and 4 bases from J; junction bases left unmatched: 5.

CDR3 sequence reads: CASSYSRAGNTEAFF. CDR3 in DNA: TGTGCCAGCAGTTACTCGAGGGCTGGTAATACTGAAGCTTTCTTT. V and J are TRBV6-5 and TRBJ1-1; D is unresolved. V lost 0 bases and J lost 5, with 13 bases in between. CDR1 and CDR2 (germline): MNHEY, SVGAGI. The CDR3 contains 15 residues.

The chain employs TRBV7-9 and TRBJ2-3; the match to TRBD2 covers 11 bases. V lost 2 bases and J lost 3; bases outside the gene matches: 10. CDR1 and CDR2 from the germline V gene are SEHNR and FQNEAQ (reference sequence). CDR3 size: 18 residues. The CDR3 region has the DNA TGTGCCAGCAGCTTAAGGTCCCTCTCTAGCGGGAGGACAGATACGCAGTATTTT. Translation: CASSLRSLSSGRTDTQYF.

J is TRBJ2-2 and V is TRBV27; the D gene is possibly TRBD2 (6 bases). Looked up from germline, CDR1 is MNHEY and CDR2 is SMNVEV (reference sequence). CDR3 length: 15 residues. V was clipped by 6 bases and J by 1 base, with 12 bases between them. CDR3 nucleotides: TGTGCCAGCAGGCCCACTAGCAGGAACACCGGGGAGCTGTTTTTT. Protein sequence: CASRPTSRNTGELFF.

In its sample, this clone was seen a few times. The J gene is TRBJ1-4, the V gene TRBV7-9; no clear D gene. This CDR3 has 15 residues. Trimming left V 6 bases short and J 0 bases short, with 11 bases between. The germline gives CDR1 SEHNR, CDR2 FQNEAQ (reference sequence). CDR3 nucleotide sequence: TGTGCCAGCAGTACCACGTCGGCAACTAATGAAAAACTGTTTTTT. Translating gives CASSTTSATNEKLFF.

The V gene is TRBV28, the J gene TRBJ2-5; TRBD2 matches 8 bases. V lost 5 bases and J lost 5; bases outside the gene matches: 13. This CDR3 is built from 16 residues. Germline V gene sequence: CDR1 MDHEN, CDR2 SYDVKM. CDR3 in amino acids: CASSTPQAGVGETQYF. CDR3 nucleotides: TGTGCCAGCAGTACCCCTCAAGCGGGGGTAGGGGAGACCCAGTACTTC.

The V and J genes are TRBV2 and TRBJ1-6, with unresolved D. The length of the CDR3 is 13 residues. V was pared by 6 bases and J by 6 bases, with 9 bases between. The germline V gene encodes CDR1 SNHLY and CDR2 FYNNEI. The CDR3: CASSLNPNSPLHF. The CDR3 coding sequence is TGTGCCAGCAGCCTAAATCCTAATTCACCCCTCCACTTT.

This clone was seen a few times. The chain carries TRBV7-9 and TRBJ2-1; tentatively, D is TRBD1 (5 bases). Germline V gene data show CDR1 as SEHNR and CDR2 as FQNEAQ (reference sequence). The length of the CDR3 is 12 residues. The V and J ends lost 2 bases and 9 bases respectively, with 8 bases between them. DNA for the CDR3: TGTGCCAGCAGCTTACAGGGAACTGAGCAGTTCTTC. Protein product: CASSLQGTEQFF.

The chain is built from TRBV11-3 and TRBJ1-5; tentatively, D is TRBD1 (5 bases). Trimming left V 1 base short and J 7 bases short, with 23 bases between. CDR1 is SGHNT, CDR2 YENEEA, per germline. This CDR3 spans 18 amino acids. CDR3 loop: CASSLGGGSNFSWQPQHF. In DNA form, the CDR3 reads TGTGCCAGCAGCTTAGGGGGGGGGTCCAATTTTTCGTGGCAGCCCCAGCATTTT.

The J gene is TRBJ2-7, the V gene TRBV6-5; 9 bases map to TRBD2. The germline V gene has CDR1 MNHEY and CDR2 SVGAGI. J was trimmed by 0 bases and V by 4 bases; bases with no gene match: 1. The length of the CDR3 is 14 residues. The DNA for the CDR3 is TGTGCCAGCAGTTTAGCGGGAGCCTCCTACGAGCAGTACTTC. It codes for CASSLAGASYEQYF.

The chain recombines TRBV5-1 with TRBJ2-1; TRBD2 aligns across 12 bases. This CDR3 has 16 amino acids. The ends lost 1 base at V and 4 bases at J; junction bases unmatched: 3. Germline assignment: CDR1 SGHRS and CDR2 YFSETQ. The CDR3 sequence is CASSLQTSGSYNEQFF. The CDR3 DNA follows: TGCGCCAGCAGCTTGCAGACTAGCGGGAGTTACAATGAGCAGTTCTTC.